The clone carrying this T cell receptor beta chain was detected only a few times. The antigen remains unidentified. Profiled with immunoSEQ multiplex PCR; TCRdb holds only in-frame clones, not every one. The sample has roughly 130,000 clones, about nine tenths seen once; the top ten hold 0.19%. This specimen belongs to a study of graft-versus-host responses after intestinal transplantation. Study-wide background: All of the recipients had induction that used anti-thymocyte globulin, then tacrolimus and steroids for approximately 3 years.

The CDR3 totals 14 residues. Losses at the gene ends were 2 bases for V and 4 bases for J; bases not matched to a gene: 0. Germline values: CDR1 LNHDA, CDR2 SQIVND (reference sequence). This clonotype was sampled from a human donor who received an intestinal transplant. This specimen was unstimulated CD4+ T cells sorted from spleen or lymph node cells, taken before intestinal transplant. This rearrangement joins TRBV19 to TRBJ2-5, with 11 bases lining up with TRBD2. This CDR3 is CASSITSGRETQYF. The DNA for the CDR3 is TGTGCCAGTAGTATAACTAGCGGGAGAGAGACCCAGTACTTC.